These 3 T cell receptor beta chains share one sample of origin, sequenced in a study of T cell repertoires in cytomegalovirus infection. Using its own MiXCR run on the reads, TCRdb lists one record per CDR3 protein. The data contain about 500,000 distinct CDR3 sequences, around 35% of them singletons. No antigens are known for them. The sample in question was cultured PBMCs, obtained from culture after CMV antigen stimulation. The receptors were gathered from a human donor in good health (CMV status not recorded). Some clones in this sample may be carry-over from other donors' samples.

The sample holds many counts of this clonotype. This chain joins TRBV6-2 or TRBV6-3 and TRBJ2-7; 11 nucleotides match TRBD1. Germline CDR1 and CDR2: MNHEY and SVGEGT. The V and J ends lost 11 bases and 2 bases, in that order; junction bases with no gene match: 5. There are 13 residues in the CDR3. The CDR3 bases are TGTGCCTCTCGGACAGGGGGCACCTACGAGCAGTACTTC. Protein sequence: CASRTGGTYEQYF.

The chain has TRBV5-1 and TRBJ1-1, with D possibly matching TRBD1 (6 bases). Germline V lookup: CDR1 SGHRS, CDR2 YFSETQ. This CDR3 region has 15 residues. V was shortened by 0 bases and J by 4 bases, with 13 bases between the two germline ends. Written as DNA, the CDR3 is TGCGCCAGCAGCTTGGCGCAGGGGTTGGGCACTGAAGCTTTCTTT. It is translated as CASSLAQGLGTEAFF.

This clonotype has more than one count but fewer than ten. The chain carries TRBV6-2 or TRBV6-3 and TRBJ2-7; 10 nucleotides match TRBD2. V gave up 5 bases and J gave up 2 bases; unmatched junction bases: 6. There are 15 residues in the CDR3. Germline V gene data show CDR1 as MNHEY and CDR2 as SVGEGT. This CDR3 reads CASSATSGSAYEQYV. The CDR3 DNA sequence: TGTGCCAGCAGTGCGACTAGCGGGTCTGCCTACGAGCAGTACGTC.